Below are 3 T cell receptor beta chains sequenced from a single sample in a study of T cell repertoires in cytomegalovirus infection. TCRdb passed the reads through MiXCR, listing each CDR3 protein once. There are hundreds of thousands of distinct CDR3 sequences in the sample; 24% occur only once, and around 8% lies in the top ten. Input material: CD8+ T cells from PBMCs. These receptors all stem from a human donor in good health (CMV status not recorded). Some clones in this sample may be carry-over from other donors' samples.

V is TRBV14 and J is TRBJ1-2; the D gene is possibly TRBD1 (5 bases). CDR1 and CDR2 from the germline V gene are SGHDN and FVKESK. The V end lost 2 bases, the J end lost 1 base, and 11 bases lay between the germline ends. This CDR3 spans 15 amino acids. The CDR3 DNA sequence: TGTGCCAGCAGCCAATCACGGACATTTAACTATGGCTACACCTTC. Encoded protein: CASSQSRTFNYGYTF.

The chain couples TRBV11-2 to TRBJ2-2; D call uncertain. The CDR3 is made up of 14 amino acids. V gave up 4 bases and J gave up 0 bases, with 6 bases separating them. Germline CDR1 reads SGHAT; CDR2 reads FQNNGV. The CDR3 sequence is CASSSDPNTGELFF. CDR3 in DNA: TGTGCCAGCAGCTCTGATCCGAACACCGGGGAGCTGTTTTTT.

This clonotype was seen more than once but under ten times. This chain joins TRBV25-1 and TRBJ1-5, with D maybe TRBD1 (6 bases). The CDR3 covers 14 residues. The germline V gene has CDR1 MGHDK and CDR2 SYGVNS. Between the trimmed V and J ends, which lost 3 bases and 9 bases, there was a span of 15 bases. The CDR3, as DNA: TGTGCCAGCAGTGATGGGGACACGGGACGGCCCCAGCATTTT. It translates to CASSDGDTGRPQHF.